A single T cell receptor beta chain is shown here with its context. The germline V gene encodes CDR1 SEHNR and CDR2 FQNEAQ (reference sequence). This CDR3 has 15 residues. The V end was cut by 5 bases, the J end by 0 bases, with 11 bases between. This sample stems from a study of blood T cell repertoires in COVID-19. In the study overall: There were acute and convalescent COVID-19 samples, and they came from the United States, Italy and Spain. T cells, B-cell-depleted T cells, or PBMCs provided the cDNA or gDNA that served as material.

Seattle researchers signed up patients amid active infection and tracked them longitudinally. Sequencing used immunoSEQ multiplex PCR; TCRdb keeps in-frame clones, though not all of them. The repertoire holds about 250,000 clones, more than 75% seen once, with approximately 6% in the top ten. The chain employs TRBV7-9 and TRBJ1-3, with D unresolved. This clonotype originated in an elderly woman with COVID-19, enrolled during active disease. The sequencing input was peripheral blood. The CDR3: CASSPDKISGNTIYF. CDR3 coding DNA: TGTGCCAGCAGCCCTGACAAGATCTCTGGAAACACCATATATTTT.